Each of the 18 T cell receptor beta chains below was sequenced from the same sample in a study of tumor T cells in aggressive B-cell lymphoma. Only in-frame clones appear in the TCRdb table, and some are missing; sequencing was by immunoSEQ multiplex PCR. The data contain around 1,700 clones, about 94% of them singletons. The sample was tumor tissue. Every receptor here comes from an adult with diffuse large B cell lymphoma. Some clones in this sample may be carry-over from other donors' samples.

The chain has TRBV5-6 and TRBJ1-4; possibly TRBD1 for D (5 bases). The CDR3 spans 14 residues. The germline CDR1 and CDR2 sequences are SGHDT and YYEEEE. Trimming removed 6 bases at V and 7 bases at J, with 16 bases between. CDR3 sequence (DNA): TGTGCCAGCATACGGGGGGGGAAAAGTGAAAAACTGTTTTTT. Translated, it gives CASIRGGKSEKLFF.

The V and J genes are TRBV23-1 and TRBJ2-3, with TRBD1 matching over 7 bases. TRBV23-1 is filed as an ORF, its function uncertain. The CDR3 extends over 18 amino acids. The V gene end was trimmed by 3 bases and the J gene end by 2 bases; junction bases not matched to a gene: 14. DNA of the CDR3: TGCGCCAGCAGTCAGGGACAGACCAAAAAATTAATCACAGATACGCAGTATTTT. As protein: CASSQGQTKKLITDTQYF.

The chain couples TRBV5-4 to TRBJ1-2; 8 positions match TRBD1. The germline gives CDR1 SGHNT, CDR2 YYREEE (reference sequence). CDR3 length equals 15 residues. Trimming cost V 4 bases and J 4 bases; bases outside gene matches: 9. The CDR3 bases are TGTGCCAGCAGCCCCCGACAGGGGTCGGGCTATGGCTACACCTTC. Translation: CASSPRQGSGYGYTF. Complete variable domain (other parts from reference TRBV5-4 and TRBJ1-2): ETGVTQSPTHLIKTRGQQVTLRCSSQSGHNTVSWYQQALGQGPQFIFQYYREEENGRGNFPPRFSGLQFPNYSSELNVNALELDDSALYLCASSPRQGSGYGYTFGSGTRLTVV.

V is TRBV16 and J is TRBJ1-3, with TRBD1 matching over 7 bases. V shed 4 bases and J 2 bases; nucleotides not matched to a gene: 5. This CDR3 has 15 residues. The germline V gene has CDR1 KGHSY and CDR2 FQNENV. The CDR3 loop is CASSLWTGTGNTIYF. The CDR3 nucleotides read TGTGCCAGCAGCCTTTGGACAGGAACTGGAAACACCATATATTTT.

J is TRBJ1-3 and V is TRBV7-9, with 9 nucleotides matching TRBD1. The CDR3 is made up of 18 amino acids. With V trimmed by 3 bases and J by 4 bases, 13 bases remained unmatched. CDR1 is SEHNR and CDR2 is FQNEAQ in the germline V gene (reference sequence). The CDR3 here is CASSFPRTGDIFGNTIYF. The DNA for the CDR3 is TGTGCCAGCAGCTTCCCTCGGACAGGGGACATTTTCGGAAACACCATATATTTT.

The sample holds a few counts of this clone. The chain employs TRBV10-3 and TRBJ1-4, with unresolved D. Trimming cost V 3 bases and J 6 bases, with 8 bases left between them. CDR1 and CDR2 (germline): ENHRY, SYGVKD. The CDR3 totals 13 residues. The CDR3 DNA is TGTGCCATCAGTGATTATGAGGATGAAAAACTGTTTTTT. Its protein product is CAISDYEDEKLFF.

This rearrangement joins TRBV19 to TRBJ2-5; 7 nucleotides line up with TRBD1. The V gene's germline CDR1 is LNHDA and CDR2 SQIVND (reference sequence). V lost 1 base, J lost 1 base, and 3 bases stayed unmatched. The CDR3 length is 15 residues. CDR3 region: CASSIARDSQETQYF. CDR3 coding DNA: TGTGCCAGTAGTATAGCCCGGGACAGCCAAGAGACCCAGTACTTC.

This sequence joins TRBV7-9 and TRBJ2-7, with a weak D call TRBD2 (5 bases). The germline CDR1 and CDR2 sequences are SEHNR and FQNEAQ (reference sequence). Trimming took 5 bases from V and 6 from J, leaving 14 bases between them. The CDR3 has 13 residues. For the CDR3, the DNA is TGTGCCAGCAGCACTTATACTAGTTCCGAGCAGTACTTC. Protein: CASSTYTSSEQYF.

This chain joins TRBV2 and TRBJ1-5, with D unclear. The CDR3 extends over 13 amino acids. From germline, CDR1 is SNHLY and CDR2 FYNNEI. Deletions cut 4 bases from V and 2 bases from J, with 6 bases between. CDR3 nucleotides: TGTGCCAGCAGTGGAGGAGGCAATCAGCCCCAGCATTTT. This encodes CASSGGGNQPQHF.

This clone came up a few times. V gene TRBV28 combines with J gene TRBJ1-5; D unclear. Germline lookup yields CDR1 MDHEN and CDR2 SYDVKM. The length of the CDR3 is 15 residues. V was clipped by 4 bases and J by 2 bases, with 12 bases between them. This CDR3 reads CASSSGFLGNQPQHF. The DNA of the CDR3 is TGTGCCAGCAGTTCAGGCTTTTTAGGCAATCAGCCCCAGCATTTT.

This clone was counted a single time. The chain is built from TRBV7-8 and TRBJ1-1; the match to TRBD1 covers 8 bases. The CDR3 length is 15 residues. Trimming cost V 5 bases and J 1 base; bases outside gene matches: 6. Germline V CDR1 and CDR2: SGHVS, FQNEAQ. CDR3 bases: TGTGCCAGCAGCCATCCAGGGGGCAGGAACACTGAAGCTTTCTTT. Encoded protein: CASSHPGGRNTEAFF.

V is TRBV7-9 and J is TRBJ2-3; D uncertain. Trimming stripped 0 bases from V and 6 bases from J, with 10 bases between. The CDR3 extends over 14 amino acids. CDR1 is SEHNR and CDR2 is FQNEAQ in the germline V gene (reference sequence). The CDR3 DNA follows: TGTGCCAGCAGCTTAGCGCTTGGAGCGGATACGCAGTATTTT. This codes for CASSLALGADTQYF.

V usage is TRBV7-2 and J usage is TRBJ2-7; a possible D gene is TRBD2 (6 bases). CDR3 length equals 14 residues. V dropped 6 bases and J dropped 3 bases, with 15 bases sitting between them. Germline V gene data show CDR1 as SGHTA and CDR2 as FQGNSA. In DNA, the CDR3 is TGTGCCAGCAGAGATAGGGACTGGGGCTACGAGCAGTACTTC. Translated: CASRDRDWGYEQYF.

J is TRBJ1-5 and V is TRBV2; 7 bases are shared with TRBD1. V shed 6 bases, J shed 6 bases, and the junction held 8 bases outside the gene matches. The CDR3 runs to 14 residues. Germline CDR1 and CDR2: SNHLY and FYNNEI. The chain's CDR3 is CASSLDRVGQPQHF. DNA for the CDR3: TGTGCCAGCAGCTTAGACAGGGTCGGTCAGCCCCAGCATTTT.

This chain joins TRBV7-3 and TRBJ2-6; 11 bases agree with TRBD1. This CDR3 is built from 17 residues. Germline CDR1 SGHTA, CDR2 FQGTGA. Trimming at V came to 5 bases and at J to 0 bases, leaving 3 bases not matched to a gene. CDR3 sequence reads: CASSIGTGGSGANVLTF. The CDR3 DNA reads as TGTGCCAGCAGCATTGGGACAGGGGGCTCTGGGGCCAACGTCCTGACTTTC.

This sequence joins TRBV30 and TRBJ1-4; D not resolved. V shed 3 bases and J shed 8 bases, with 16 bases lying between them. The CDR3 sequence is 14 residues long. In germline, CDR1 is GTSNPN, CDR2 SVGIG (reference sequence). CDR3 sequence (DNA): TGTGCCTGGAGCCCCCCGGGGAGATGGGAAAAACTGTTTTTT. Amino acid sequence: CAWSPPGRWEKLFF. Full variable domain (remainder filled in from reference TRBV30 and TRBJ1-4): SQTIHQWPATLVQPVGSPLSLECTVEGTSNPNLYWYRQAAGRGLQLLFYSVGIGQISSEVPQNLSASRPQDRQFILSSKKLLLSDSGFYLCAWSPPGRWEKLFFGSGTQLSVL.

V and J are TRBV11-2 and TRBJ2-7, with D possibly being TRBD1 (7 bases). This CDR3 region has 13 residues. Germline V gives CDR1 SGHAT, CDR2 FQNNGV. Between the trimmed V and J ends, which lost 4 bases and 4 bases, there was a span of 11 bases. CDR3 coding DNA: TGTGCCAGCAGCTCCGCAGGGGGGTACGAGCAGTACTTC. As protein: CASSSAGGYEQYF.

This clone has a handful of counts. The J gene is TRBJ2-7, the V gene TRBV21-1; the tabulated D call, TRBD2, remains unverified against the DNA. TRBV21-1 is annotated as a pseudogene. The CDR3 spans 16 residues. CDR3 region: CASSRRVATRLDEQYF. In nucleotides, the CDR3 is TGTGCCAGCAGTCGTCGCGTAGCTACACGTTTAGACGAGCAGTACTTC.